This TCR beta chain derives from a study of cytotoxic CD8 clonotypes in ibrutinib-treated CLL. About the study: Across the patients, some ten were relapsed/refractory, around 16 treatment-naive and some 17 IGHV unmutated.

V shed 4 bases and J shed 4 bases, with 13 bases lying between them. Per germline, CDR1 SNHLY and CDR2 FYNNEI. This CDR3 spans 14 amino acids. Concerning this clone itself: What it binds is not known.

This table comes from immunoSEQ multiplex PCR, and its TCRdb copy is limited to in-frame clones, with some not included. There are about 22,000 clones in the sample; around 75% occur only once, and around 7.7% lies in the top ten. Study-wide results and limits: At ibrutinib response, clonality increased, and at progression it declined back toward baseline.

V gene TRBV2 combines with J gene TRBJ1-1; D uncertain. The starting material was PBMCs, obtained before ibrutinib treatment. This clonotype originated in a human donor with chronic lymphocytic leukemia. The CDR3: CASSGSGEGTEAFF. The CDR3 DNA is TGTGCCAGCAGTGGTAGCGGGGAGGGCACTGAAGCTTTCTTT.